Included here is one T cell receptor (beta chain) sequence, with context. This entry belongs to a study of T cell changes during pregnancy in multiple sclerosis. V gave up 4 bases and J gave up 1 base, with 12 bases separating them. Germline V gives CDR1 KGHSH, CDR2 LQKENI. The CDR3 sequence is 15 residues long. Repertoires were generated with immunoSEQ multiplex PCR, while TCRdb's copy carries only in-frame clones and drops some. The data contain roughly 56,000 clones, about 90% of them singletons. The rearrangement links TRBV18 to TRBJ2-3, with D possibly TRBD1 on 6 matching bases. The sequencing here drew on CD4+ T cells from peripheral blood mononuclear cells, taken after pregnancy. The clonotype was recovered from a female donor in good health, enrolled as a control in a pregnancy study. CDR3 bases: TGTGCCAGCTCACAAAACAGGGCCGGCACAGATACGCAGTATTTT. Protein: CASSQNRAGTDTQYF.